This T cell receptor (beta chain) comes out of a study of blood T cell repertoires in COVID-19. Profiled with immunoSEQ multiplex PCR; TCRdb holds only in-frame clones, not every one. The sample consists of some 79,000 clones, around 88% of them appearing once. V gave up 6 bases and J gave up 4 bases, with 9 bases separating them. The length of the CDR3 is 11 residues. Germline V lookup: CDR1 DFQATT, CDR2 SNEGSKA (reference sequence). The sequence was obtained from a man in his sixties or seventies with active or convalescent COVID-19. What was sequenced was peripheral blood. The V and J genes are TRBV20-1 and TRBJ1-2; a possible D gene is TRBD1 (5 bases). The CDR3 region is CSAQGVYGYTF. CDR3 nucleotide sequence: TGCAGTGCCCAGGGTGTCTATGGCTACACCTTC.